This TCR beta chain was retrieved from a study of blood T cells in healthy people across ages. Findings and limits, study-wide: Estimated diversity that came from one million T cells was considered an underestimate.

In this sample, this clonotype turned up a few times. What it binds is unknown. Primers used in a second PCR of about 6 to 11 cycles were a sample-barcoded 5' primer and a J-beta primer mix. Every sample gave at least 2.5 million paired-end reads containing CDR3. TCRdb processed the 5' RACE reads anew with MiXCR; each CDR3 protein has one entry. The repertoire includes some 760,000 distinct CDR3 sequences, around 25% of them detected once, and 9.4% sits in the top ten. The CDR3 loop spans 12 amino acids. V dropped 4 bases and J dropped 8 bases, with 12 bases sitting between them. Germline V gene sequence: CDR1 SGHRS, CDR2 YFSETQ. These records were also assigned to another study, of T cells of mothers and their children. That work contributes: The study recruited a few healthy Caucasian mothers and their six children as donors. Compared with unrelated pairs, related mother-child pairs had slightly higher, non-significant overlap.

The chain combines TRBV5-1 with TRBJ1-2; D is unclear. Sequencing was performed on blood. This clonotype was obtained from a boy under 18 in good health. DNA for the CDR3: TGCGCCAGCAGCATCGACCCTGGGGGCTACACCTTC. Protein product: CASSIDPGGYTF.